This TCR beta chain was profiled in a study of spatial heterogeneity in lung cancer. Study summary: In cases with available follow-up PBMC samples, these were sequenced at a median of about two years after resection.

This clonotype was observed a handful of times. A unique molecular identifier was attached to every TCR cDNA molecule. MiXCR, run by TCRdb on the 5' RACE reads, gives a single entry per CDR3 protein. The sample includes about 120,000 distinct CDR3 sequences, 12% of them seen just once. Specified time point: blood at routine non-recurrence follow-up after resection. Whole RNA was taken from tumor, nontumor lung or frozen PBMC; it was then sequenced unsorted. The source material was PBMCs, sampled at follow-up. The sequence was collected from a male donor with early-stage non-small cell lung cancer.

The CDR3 protein is CASSSDGNTIYF. In DNA, the CDR3 is TGTGCCAGCAGTAGCGATGGAAACACCATATATTTT. The chain recombines TRBV6-5 with TRBJ1-3; D gene ambiguous. This CDR3 region has 12 residues. Germline V gives CDR1 MNHEY, CDR2 SVGAGI. Trimming pared 5 bases from V and 3 bases from J, leaving 5 bases between.